The 14 T cell receptor beta chains given below trace back to one sample, sequenced in a study of lymphopenia after photon versus proton radiotherapy. Clones were read by immunoSEQ multiplex PCR, and TCRdb kept only the in-frame ones, dropping some. The data hold around 23,000 clones, with approximately 91% observed a single time. The specimen comprised peripheral blood, sampled from a patient treated with proton-based radiotherapy. The receptors stem from a woman in her 70s with pancreatic cancer. Some clones in this sample may be carry-over from other donors' samples.

The CDR3 coding sequence is TGTGCCAGCAACAGACAGGGGTTTGATACTGAAGCTTTCTTT. Translated, it gives CASNRQGFDTEAFF. The V call is TRBV25-1, the J call TRBJ1-1; 8 bases are shared with TRBD1. Trimming took 7 bases from V and 5 from J; bases not matched to a gene: 9. The germline V gene has CDR1 MGHDK and CDR2 SYGVNS. CDR3 length equals 14 residues.

Here the CDR3 reads CASRGQSPDTQYF. The CDR3 bases are TGTGCCAGCCGGGGACAGTCCCCAGATACGCAGTATTTT. J is TRBJ2-3 and V is TRBV18; 7 bases match TRBD1. CDR1 is KGHSH and CDR2 is LQKENI in the germline V gene. This CDR3 is 13 amino acids long. The junction had 6 bases not matched to a gene; V was cut back by 8 bases and J by 4 bases.

V and J are TRBV6-6 and TRBJ1-2; D is unresolved. V was cut by 1 base and J by 4 bases, with 13 bases left in between. This CDR3 is 15 amino acids long. In germline, CDR1 is MNHNY, CDR2 SVGAGI (reference sequence). The CDR3 DNA is TGTGCCAGCAGTTACTTAACCACGGAAAGCTATGGCTACACCTTC. Translation: CASSYLTTESYGYTF.

The chain employs TRBV19 and TRBJ1-1, with D tentatively TRBD1 (5 bases). The CDR3 extends over 15 amino acids. Per the germline V gene, CDR1 is LNHDA and CDR2 is SQIVND (reference sequence). V was clipped by 4 bases and J by 1 base, with 13 bases between them. The CDR3 coding sequence is TGTGCCAGTAGTAACTCGGGACTGACGAACACTGAAGCTTTCTTT. Translating it yields CASSNSGLTNTEAFF.

The chain carries TRBV6-6 and TRBJ2-5, with D possibly TRBD1 on 6 matching bases. This CDR3 contains 16 residues. The V end was cut by 6 bases, the J end by 5 bases, with 22 bases between. Germline values: CDR1 MNHNY, CDR2 SVGAGI (reference sequence). CDR3 protein: CASRAAVRGSRETQYF. As DNA, the CDR3 is TGTGCCAGCAGAGCTGCGGTGAGGGGGAGTAGGGAGACCCAGTACTTC.

This chain links TRBV6-1 with TRBJ2-7; 7 bases agree with TRBD1. Germline trimming cut 6 bases from V and 5 bases from J; bases unmatched to any gene: 10. The V gene's germline CDR1 is MNHNS and CDR2 SASEGT. The CDR3 has 14 residues. The CDR3 region has the DNA TGTGCCAGCAGCCAACAGGGGAGTAATAACGAGCAGTACTTC. It codes for CASSQQGSNNEQYF.

The chain joins TRBV2 to TRBJ1-1; D is unresolved. This CDR3 is built from 16 residues. The germline V gene encodes CDR1 SNHLY and CDR2 FYNNEI. V lost 2 bases and J lost 0, with 13 bases in between. CDR3 residues: CASSERSKVLNTEAFF. The CDR3 DNA is TGTGCCAGCAGTGAACGCTCTAAGGTCCTGAACACTGAAGCTTTCTTT.

The chain uses TRBV9 and TRBJ2-7; TRBD2 is a possible D gene (6 bases). CDR3 length: 14 residues. Trimming removed 0 bases from V and 3 bases from J, with 10 bases in between. Germline CDR1 is SGDLS and CDR2 is YYNGEE. In nucleotides, the CDR3 is TGTGCCAGCAGCGTAGCGAGTAGCGGCTACGAGCAGTACTTC. Its protein product is CASSVASSGYEQYF.

The rearrangement joins TRBV27 to TRBJ2-3; a weak D match, TRBD1 (6 bases). The CDR3 runs to 17 residues. Germline CDR1 MNHEY, CDR2 SMNVEV (reference sequence). The germline V and J ends were trimmed by 6 bases and 0 bases, with 19 bases remaining between them. Written as DNA, the CDR3 is TGTGCCAGCAGCAGATCTACAGGGACGTTCAGCACAGATACGCAGTATTTT. Its protein is CASSRSTGTFSTDTQYF.

V is TRBV27 and J is TRBJ1-6; 7 bases align to TRBD1. Unmatched junction bases numbered 7, after V lost 6 bases and J lost 5 bases. Germline V gene data show CDR1 as MNHEY and CDR2 as SMNVEV (reference sequence). The CDR3 runs to 15 residues. The CDR3 sequence is CASRGGTVDNSPLHF. CDR3 bases: TGTGCCAGCAGAGGTGGGACAGTAGATAATTCACCCCTCCACTTT.

V usage is TRBV7-3 and J usage is TRBJ1-1; D might be TRBD1 (5 bases). Trimming shortened V by 1 base and J by 9 bases, and 12 bases separated the two germline ends. The CDR3 is 13 residues long. CDR1 is SGHTA, CDR2 FQGTGA, per germline. CDR3 residues: CASSLIPTDKAFF. CDR3 nucleotides: TGTGCCAGCAGCTTAATCCCGACAGATAAAGCTTTCTTT. Full variable domain (rest looked up from reference TRBV7-3 and TRBJ1-1): GAGVSQTPSNKVTEKGKYVELRCDPISGHTALYWYRQSLGQGPEFLIYFQGTGAADDSGLPNDRFFAVRPEGSVSTLKIQRTERGDSAVYLCASSLIPTDKAFFGQGTRLTVV.

The J gene is TRBJ1-4, the V gene TRBV2; TRBD1 aligns across 8 bases. This CDR3 spans 15 amino acids. Germline trimming cut 7 bases from V and 7 bases from J; bases unmatched to any gene: 11. Looked up from germline, CDR1 is SNHLY and CDR2 is FYNNEI. The CDR3 region has the DNA TGTGCCAGCAACCCATTTGCAGGGGGCGGTGAAAAACTGTTTTTT. This encodes CASNPFAGGGEKLFF.

V and J are TRBV6-5 and TRBJ2-5; 7 nucleotides agree with TRBD1. Germline values: CDR1 MNHEY, CDR2 SVGAGI. The CDR3 runs 14 residues. Trimming took 5 bases from V and 5 from J; bases not matched to a gene: 8. CDR3 nucleotide sequence: TGTGCCAGCAGTCCTACAGGGGTAGATGAGACCCAGTACTTC. Protein: CASSPTGVDETQYF.

V gene TRBV5-4 combines with J gene TRBJ2-1, with D unclear. Deletions cut 1 base from V and 0 bases from J, with 5 bases between. CDR1 is SGHNT and CDR2 is YYREEE in the germline V gene (reference sequence). The CDR3 extends over 14 amino acids. The CDR3 region is CASSLQSSYNEQFF. CDR3 sequence (DNA): TGTGCCAGCAGCTTGCAGAGCTCCTACAATGAGCAGTTCTTC. The full variable domain, completed using reference TRBV5-4 and TRBJ2-1, is ETGVTQSPTHLIKTRGQQVTLRCSSQSGHNTVSWYQQALGQGPQFIFQYYREEENGRGNFPPRFSGLQFPNYSSELNVNALELDDSALYLCASSLQSSYNEQFFGPGTRLTVL.